Below are 14 T cell receptor beta chains sequenced from a single sample in a study of T cell changes during pregnancy in multiple sclerosis. Sequencing was performed with immunoSEQ multiplex PCR; in TCRdb, only in-frame clones are kept and a portion is missing. The sample carries 38,000 or so clones, around 90% recorded once. The input for sequencing was peripheral blood, taken before pregnancy. The receptors were sampled from a female donor with multiple sclerosis, enrolled in a pregnancy study.

The chain has TRBV5-1 and TRBJ2-5, with D tentatively TRBD2 (6 bases). The CDR3 length is 15 residues. CDR1 SGHRS and CDR2 YFSETQ come from the germline V gene. V lost 2 bases to trimming and J lost 2 bases, with 13 bases between them. CDR3 coding DNA: TGCGCCAGCAGCTTCCGCGGGACGGTTCAAGAGACCCAGTACTTC. Translation gives CASSFRGTVQETQYF.

The chain carries TRBV19 and TRBJ2-3, with 9 bases that match TRBD1. Trimming cost V 4 bases and J 0 bases; bases outside gene matches: 2. Germline loops: CDR1 LNHDA, CDR2 SQIVND (reference sequence). The CDR3 sequence is 15 residues long. CDR3 region: CASSTGTGSTDTQYF. CDR3 sequence (DNA): TGTGCCAGTAGTACGGGGACAGGGAGCACAGATACGCAGTATTTT.

V is TRBV14 and J is TRBJ1-5; 9 bases line up with TRBD1. V was clipped by 2 bases and J by 2 bases; unmatched bases: 19. The CDR3 spans 21 residues. Germline V gene data show CDR1 as SGHDN and CDR2 as FVKESK. Here the CDR3 DNA reads TGTGCCAGCAGCCAAATCAGGACCGGGACAGGGTCCGGGTTAGGCAATCAGCCCCAGCATTTT. This translates into CASSQIRTGTGSGLGNQPQHF. The entire variable domain, with the rest obtained from reference TRBV14 and TRBJ1-5, is as follows: EAGVTQFPSHSVIEKGQTVTLRCDPISGHDNLYWYRRVMGKEIKFLLHFVKESKQDESGMPNNRFLAERTGGTYSTLKVQPAELEDSGVYFCASSQIRTGTGSGLGNQPQHFGDGTRLSIL.

The chain uses TRBV11-2 and TRBJ2-3, with TRBD2 identical over 11 bases. V shed 9 bases and J 3 bases; nucleotides not matched to a gene: 8. The germline CDR1 and CDR2 sequences are SGHAT and FQNNGV. This CDR3 comprises 15 residues. The CDR3: CASSLRLAGTDTQYF. The CDR3, as DNA: TGTGCCAGTTCCCTTAGACTAGCGGGAACAGATACGCAGTATTTT.

This clone was observed a few times. The rearrangement uses TRBV7-6 and TRBJ2-1; a possible D gene is TRBD2 (5 bases). Germline values: CDR1 SGHVS, CDR2 FNYEAQ. V was trimmed by 4 bases and J by 6 bases, leaving 10 bases between them. The length of the CDR3 is 13 residues. The CDR3 bases are TGTGCCAGCAGCTCGACTACCACCAATGAGCAGTTCTTC. It yields the protein CASSSTTTNEQFF.

This chain connects TRBV28 to TRBJ2-3, with D possibly TRBD2 on 6 matching bases. The germline V gene encodes CDR1 MDHEN and CDR2 SYDVKM. Trimming stripped 8 bases from V and 1 base from J, with 10 bases between. The CDR3 loop spans 13 amino acids. CDR3 DNA sequence: TGTGCCAGCTCCGAGCGGGGCACAGATACGCAGTATTTT. Translated: CASSERGTDTQYF.

The chain links TRBV5-1 to TRBJ2-1; D is possibly TRBD2 (6 bases). The length of the CDR3 is 16 residues. Trimming shortened V by 0 bases and J by 5 bases, and 15 bases separated the two germline ends. Germline V gene data show CDR1 as SGHRS and CDR2 as YFSETQ. The CDR3 DNA reads as TGCGCCAGCAGCTTGGTCGGCGGGGTTTCCGACAATGAGCAGTTCTTC. Translating it yields CASSLVGGVSDNEQFF.

This clone appeared a single time. The J gene is TRBJ1-4, the V gene TRBV27; D is ambiguous. CDR1 and CDR2 (germline): MNHEY, SMNVEV (reference sequence). The CDR3 consists of 14 residues. The V end was cut by 5 bases, the J end by 4 bases, with 11 bases between. In DNA, the CDR3 is TGTGCCAGCAGTAATTCCCCCTTTAATGAAAAACTGTTTTTT. This sequence encodes CASSNSPFNEKLFF.

The chain has TRBV4-3 and TRBJ1-1; the match to TRBD1 covers 9 bases. The CDR3 covers 13 residues. The V gene's germline CDR1 is LGHNA and CDR2 YSLEER. V gave up 4 bases and J gave up 10 bases; unmatched junction bases: 7. CDR3 protein: CASSLGQGSLAFF. The CDR3 DNA is TGCGCCAGCAGCCTCGGACAGGGGAGTCTAGCTTTCTTT.

The rearrangement uses TRBV6-5 and TRBJ1-2, with D possibly being TRBD1 (6 bases). Trimming left V 4 bases short and J 4 bases short, with 13 bases between. Germline V gene data show CDR1 as MNHEY and CDR2 as SVGAGI. This CDR3 comprises 14 residues. The CDR3 spells CASSSDRWGYGYTF. The CDR3, as DNA: TGTGCCAGCAGTTCCGACAGGTGGGGCTATGGCTACACCTTC.

This clone was detected only a few times. The V call is TRBV28, the J call TRBJ1-5, with D possibly TRBD1 on 5 matching bases. The ends were cut back, 3 bases at V and 4 bases at J, with 10 bases in the middle. Germline loops: CDR1 MDHEN, CDR2 SYDVKM. This CDR3 has 14 amino acids. The CDR3 spells CASSFLGGNQPQHF. CDR3 in DNA: TGTGCCAGCAGTTTCCTGGGGGGGAATCAGCCCCAGCATTTT.

The rearrangement links TRBV4-1 to TRBJ1-5; D ambiguous. Trimming cost V 1 base and J 6 bases, with 7 bases left between them. The CDR3 totals 13 residues. Germline V lookup: CDR1 MGHRA, CDR2 YSYEKL. This CDR3 is CASSQVIGQPQHF. Here the CDR3 DNA reads TGCGCCAGCAGCCAAGTGATCGGTCAGCCCCAGCATTTT.

By proportion, this clone is medium-sized. The V and J genes are TRBV7-9 and TRBJ1-2; D call uncertain. Per the germline V gene, CDR1 is SEHNR and CDR2 is FQNEAQ (reference sequence). V was trimmed by 2 bases and J by 4 bases, leaving 11 bases between them. This CDR3 spans 14 amino acids. The CDR3 DNA sequence: TGTGCCAGCAGCTTATTAACCGGGAGCTATGGCTACACCTTC. Its translation: CASSLLTGSYGYTF.

The sample holds one count of this clone. The CDR3 DNA follows: TGTGCCAGCAGTTTAATAGGGACAGGGGAATGGGGCTACACCTTC. Its protein is CASSLIGTGEWGYTF. V usage is TRBV27 and J usage is TRBJ1-2; 10 bases are shared with TRBD1. CDR3 length: 15 amino acids. CDR1 and CDR2 (germline): MNHEY, SMNVEV (reference sequence). The V segment lost 2 bases and the J segment 8 bases; nucleotides outside the gene matches: 8.